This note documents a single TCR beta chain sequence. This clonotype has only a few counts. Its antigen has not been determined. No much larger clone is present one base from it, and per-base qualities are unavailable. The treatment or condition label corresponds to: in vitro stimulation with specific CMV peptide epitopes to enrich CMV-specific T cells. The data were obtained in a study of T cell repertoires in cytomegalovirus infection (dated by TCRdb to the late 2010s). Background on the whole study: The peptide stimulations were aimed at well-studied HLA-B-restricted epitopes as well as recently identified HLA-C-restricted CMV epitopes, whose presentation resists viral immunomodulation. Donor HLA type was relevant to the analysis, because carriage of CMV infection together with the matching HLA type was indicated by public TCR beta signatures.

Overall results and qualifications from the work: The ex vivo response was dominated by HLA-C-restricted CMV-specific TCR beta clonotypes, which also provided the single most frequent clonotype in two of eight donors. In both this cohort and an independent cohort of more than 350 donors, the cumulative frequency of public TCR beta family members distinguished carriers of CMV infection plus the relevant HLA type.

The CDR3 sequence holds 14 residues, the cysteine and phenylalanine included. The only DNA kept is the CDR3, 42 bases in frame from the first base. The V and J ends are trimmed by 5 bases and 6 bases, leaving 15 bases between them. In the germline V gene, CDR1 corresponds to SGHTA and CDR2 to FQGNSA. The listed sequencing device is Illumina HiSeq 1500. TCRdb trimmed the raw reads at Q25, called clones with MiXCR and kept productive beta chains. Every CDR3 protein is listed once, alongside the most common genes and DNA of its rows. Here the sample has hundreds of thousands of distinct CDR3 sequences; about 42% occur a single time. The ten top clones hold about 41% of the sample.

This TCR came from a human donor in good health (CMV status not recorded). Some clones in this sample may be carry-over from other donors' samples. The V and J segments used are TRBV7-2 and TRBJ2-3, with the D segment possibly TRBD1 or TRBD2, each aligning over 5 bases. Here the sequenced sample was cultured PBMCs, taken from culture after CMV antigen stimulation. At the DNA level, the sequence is TGTGCCAGCAGCCCCATGGGACGCCCCGATACGCAGTATTTT. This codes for CASSPMGRPDTQYF.